The 2 T cell receptor beta chains reported below all come from one sample, sequenced in a study of blood T cell repertoires in COVID-19. Method: immunoSEQ multiplex PCR; TCRdb's copy keeps in-frame clones and lacks some. Among around 390,000 clones listed, around nine tenths were seen once. Sequenced sample: PBMCs or T cells enriched from blood (not recorded which). The origin of the receptors is a woman between 50 and 59 years old who had recovered from COVID-19.

This chain uses TRBV9 with TRBJ1-1; D gene ambiguous. This CDR3 contains 15 residues. Germline assignment: CDR1 SGDLS and CDR2 YYNGEE. V was pared by 0 bases and J by 3 bases, with 12 bases between. The chain's CDR3 is CASSVVGAWDTEAFF. The CDR3, as DNA: TGTGCCAGCAGCGTAGTAGGAGCATGGGACACTGAAGCTTTCTTT.

This sequence joins TRBV4-1 and TRBJ2-7, with 8 nucleotides matching TRBD1. The V segment lost 3 bases and the J segment 3 bases; nucleotides outside the gene matches: 10. Germline V CDR1 and CDR2: MGHRA, YSYEKL. The CDR3 is made up of 16 amino acids. In DNA form, the CDR3 reads TGCGCCAGCAGCCACCCCGGACAGGGAGGTCTCTACGAGCAGTACTTC. It is translated as CASSHPGQGGLYEQYF.